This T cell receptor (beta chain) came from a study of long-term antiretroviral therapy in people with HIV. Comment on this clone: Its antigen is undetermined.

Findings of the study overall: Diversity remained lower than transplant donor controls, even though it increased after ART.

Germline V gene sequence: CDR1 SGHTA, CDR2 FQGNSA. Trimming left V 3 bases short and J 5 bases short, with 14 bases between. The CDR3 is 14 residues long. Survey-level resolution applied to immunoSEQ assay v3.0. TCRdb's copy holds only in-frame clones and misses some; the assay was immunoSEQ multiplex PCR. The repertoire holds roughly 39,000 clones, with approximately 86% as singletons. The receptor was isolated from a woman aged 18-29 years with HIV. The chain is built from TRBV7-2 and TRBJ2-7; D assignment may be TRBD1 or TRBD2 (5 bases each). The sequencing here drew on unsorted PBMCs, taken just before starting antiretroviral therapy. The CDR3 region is CASSFRTEGDEQYF. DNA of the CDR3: TGTGCCAGCAGCTTCCGGACTGAAGGGGACGAGCAGTACTTC.